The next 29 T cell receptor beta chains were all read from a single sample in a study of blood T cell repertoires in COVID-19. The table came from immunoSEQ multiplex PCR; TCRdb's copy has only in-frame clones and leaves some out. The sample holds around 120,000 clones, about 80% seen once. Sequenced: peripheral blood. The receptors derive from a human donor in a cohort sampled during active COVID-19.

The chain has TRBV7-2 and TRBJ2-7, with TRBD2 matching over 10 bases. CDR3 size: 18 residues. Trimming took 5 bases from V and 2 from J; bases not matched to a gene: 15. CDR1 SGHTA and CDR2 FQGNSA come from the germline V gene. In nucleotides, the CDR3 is TGTGCCAGCAGCACAATCGCCCCTAGCGGGAGCTACCCCTACGAGCAGTACTTC. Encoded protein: CASSTIAPSGSYPYEQYF.

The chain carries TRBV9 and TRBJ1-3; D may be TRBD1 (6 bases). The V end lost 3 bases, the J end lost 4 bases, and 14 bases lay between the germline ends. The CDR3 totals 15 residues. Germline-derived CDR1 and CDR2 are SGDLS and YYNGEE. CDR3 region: CASSASGAAGNTIYF. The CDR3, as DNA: TGTGCCAGCAGCGCCTCAGGGGCCGCAGGAAACACCATATATTTT.

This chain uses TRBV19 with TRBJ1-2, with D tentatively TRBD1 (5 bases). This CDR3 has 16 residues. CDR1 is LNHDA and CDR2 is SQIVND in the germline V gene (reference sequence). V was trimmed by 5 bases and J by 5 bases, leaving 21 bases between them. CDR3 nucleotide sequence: TGTGCCAGTAGTGCCCTCGGGGGATTGATGGGATATGGCTACACCTTC. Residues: CASSALGGLMGYGYTF.

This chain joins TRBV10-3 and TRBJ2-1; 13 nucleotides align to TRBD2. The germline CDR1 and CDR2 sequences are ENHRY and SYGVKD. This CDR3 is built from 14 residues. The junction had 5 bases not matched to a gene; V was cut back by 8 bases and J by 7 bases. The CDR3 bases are TGTGCCATCTCATTGACTAGCGGGAGGAATGAGCAGTTCTTC. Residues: CAISLTSGRNEQFF.

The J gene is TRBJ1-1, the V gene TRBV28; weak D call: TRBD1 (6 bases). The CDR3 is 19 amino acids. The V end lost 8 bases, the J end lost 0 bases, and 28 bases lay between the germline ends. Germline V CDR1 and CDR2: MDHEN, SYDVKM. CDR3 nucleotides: TGTGCCAGCCGACAAATCGCAGTGTGGGGGCACGATATGAACACTGAAGCTTTCTTT. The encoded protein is CASRQIAVWGHDMNTEAFF.

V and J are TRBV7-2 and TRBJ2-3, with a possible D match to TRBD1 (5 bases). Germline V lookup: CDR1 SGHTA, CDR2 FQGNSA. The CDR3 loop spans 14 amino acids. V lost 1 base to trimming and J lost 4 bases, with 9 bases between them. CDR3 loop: CASSLEKGSDTQYF. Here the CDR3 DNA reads TGTGCCAGCAGCTTAGAAAAGGGGTCAGATACGCAGTATTTT. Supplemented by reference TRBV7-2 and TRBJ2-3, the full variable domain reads GAGVSQSPSNKVTEKGKDVELRCDPISGHTALYWYRQSLGQGLEFLIYFQGNSAPDKSGLPSDRFSAERTGGSVSTLTIQRTQQEDSAVYLCASSLEKGSDTQYFGPGTRLTVL.

CDR3 region: CASSSYNNREREQYF. Here the CDR3 DNA reads TGTGCCAGCAGCTCTTACAATAACAGGGAGAGGGAGCAGTACTTC. J is TRBJ2-7 and V is TRBV7-2, with D possibly matching TRBD1 (6 bases). Trimming shortened V by 4 bases and J by 7 bases, and 20 bases separated the two germline ends. The CDR3 length is 15 residues. Germline CDR1 reads SGHTA; CDR2 reads FQGNSA.

The CDR3: CASSPNRESNYGYTF. DNA of the CDR3: TGTGCCAGCTCACCTAACAGGGAATCTAACTATGGCTACACCTTC. The chain has TRBV18 and TRBJ1-2; a weak D match, TRBD1 (6 bases). Between the trimmed V and J ends, which lost 3 bases and 0 bases, there was a span of 11 bases. CDR3 length: 15 amino acids. Germline CDR1 KGHSH, CDR2 LQKENI.

The CDR3 DNA reads as TGCAGTGCTAGTGACGCAGGAAATCTGTACGAGCAGTACTTC. Translated: CSASDAGNLYEQYF. This chain links TRBV20-1 with TRBJ2-7; D remains unclear. Per the germline V gene, CDR1 is DFQATT and CDR2 is SNEGSKA (reference sequence). CDR3 size: 14 residues. Between the trimmed V and J ends, which lost 3 bases and 4 bases, there was a span of 16 bases.

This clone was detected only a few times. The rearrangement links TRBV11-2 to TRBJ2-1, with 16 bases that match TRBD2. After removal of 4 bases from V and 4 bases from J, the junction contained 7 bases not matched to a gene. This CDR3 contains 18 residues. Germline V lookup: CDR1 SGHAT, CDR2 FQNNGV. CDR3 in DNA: TGTGCCAGCAGCTGGGGACTAGCGGGAGGGCCGGGTTACAATGAGCAGTTCTTC. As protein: CASSWGLAGGPGYNEQFF.

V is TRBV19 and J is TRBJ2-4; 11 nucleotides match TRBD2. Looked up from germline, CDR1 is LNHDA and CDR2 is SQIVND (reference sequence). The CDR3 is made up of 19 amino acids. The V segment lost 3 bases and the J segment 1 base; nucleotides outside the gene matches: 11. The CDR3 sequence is CASSMRGSGGAEAKNIQYF. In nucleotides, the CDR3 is TGTGCCAGTAGTATGAGGGGTAGCGGGGGGGCGGAGGCCAAAAACATTCAGTACTTC.

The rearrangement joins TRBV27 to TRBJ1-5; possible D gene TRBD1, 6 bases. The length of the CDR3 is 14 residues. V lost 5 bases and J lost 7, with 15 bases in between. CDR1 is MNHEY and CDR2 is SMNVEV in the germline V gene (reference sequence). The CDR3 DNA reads TGTGCCAGCAGTATTTACAGGGACGACCAGCCCCAGCATTTT. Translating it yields CASSIYRDDQPQHF.

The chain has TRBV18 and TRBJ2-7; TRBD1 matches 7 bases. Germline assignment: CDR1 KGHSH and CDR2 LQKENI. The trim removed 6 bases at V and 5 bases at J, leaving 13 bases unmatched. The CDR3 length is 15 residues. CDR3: CASSPLGRGTDEQYF. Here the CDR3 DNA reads TGTGCCAGCTCCCCCCTAGGCAGGGGGACCGACGAGCAGTACTTC.

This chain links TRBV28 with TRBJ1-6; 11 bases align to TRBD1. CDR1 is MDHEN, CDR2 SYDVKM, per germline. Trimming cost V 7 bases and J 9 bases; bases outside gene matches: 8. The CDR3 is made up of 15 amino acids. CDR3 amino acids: CASTRPDRGPSPLHF. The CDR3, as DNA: TGTGCCAGCACCCGACCGGACAGGGGGCCTTCACCCCTCCACTTT. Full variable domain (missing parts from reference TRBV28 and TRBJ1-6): DVKVTQSSRYLVKRTGEKVFLECVQDMDHENMFWYRQDPGLGLRLIYFSYDVKMKEKGDIPEGYSVSREKKERFSLILESASTNQTSMYLCASTRPDRGPSPLHFGNGTRLTVT.

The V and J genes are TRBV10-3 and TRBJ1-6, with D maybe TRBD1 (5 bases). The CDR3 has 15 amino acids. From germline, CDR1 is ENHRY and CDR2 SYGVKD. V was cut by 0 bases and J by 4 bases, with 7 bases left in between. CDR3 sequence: CAISESGPYNSPLHF. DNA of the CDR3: TGTGCCATCAGTGAGTCGGGGCCGTATAATTCACCCCTCCACTTT.

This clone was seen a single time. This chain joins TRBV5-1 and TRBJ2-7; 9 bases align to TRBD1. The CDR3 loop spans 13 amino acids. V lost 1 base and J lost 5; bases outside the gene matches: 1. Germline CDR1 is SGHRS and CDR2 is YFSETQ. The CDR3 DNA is TGCGCCAGCAGCTTGACAGGGGGCAACGAGCAGTACTTC. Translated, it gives CASSLTGGNEQYF.

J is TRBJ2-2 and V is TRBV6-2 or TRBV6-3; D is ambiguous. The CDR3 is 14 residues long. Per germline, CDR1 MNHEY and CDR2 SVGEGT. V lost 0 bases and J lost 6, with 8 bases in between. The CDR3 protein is CASSYSGRAGELFF. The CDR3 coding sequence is TGTGCCAGCAGTTACTCCGGCCGGGCCGGGGAGCTGTTTTTT.

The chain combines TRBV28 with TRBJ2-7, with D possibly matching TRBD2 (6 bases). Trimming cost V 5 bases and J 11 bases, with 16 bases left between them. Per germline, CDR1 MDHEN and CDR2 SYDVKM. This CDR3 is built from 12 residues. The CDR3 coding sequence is TGTGCCAGCAGTCCGACTAGGACGACGAAGTACTTC. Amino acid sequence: CASSPTRTTKYF.

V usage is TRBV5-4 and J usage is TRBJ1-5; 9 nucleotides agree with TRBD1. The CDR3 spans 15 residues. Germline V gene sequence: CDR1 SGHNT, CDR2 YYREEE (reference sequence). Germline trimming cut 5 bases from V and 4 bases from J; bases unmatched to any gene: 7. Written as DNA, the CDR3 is TGTGCCAGCAGTTACGGACAGGGGCTTAATCAGCCCCAGCATTTT. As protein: CASSYGQGLNQPQHF.

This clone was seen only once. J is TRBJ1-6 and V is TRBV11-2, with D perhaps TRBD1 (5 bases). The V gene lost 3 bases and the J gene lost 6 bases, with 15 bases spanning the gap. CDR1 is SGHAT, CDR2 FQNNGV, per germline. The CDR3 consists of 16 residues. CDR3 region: CASSFPSGGGNSPLHF. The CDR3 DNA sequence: TGTGCCAGCAGCTTCCCCAGCGGGGGTGGTAATTCACCCCTCCACTTT.

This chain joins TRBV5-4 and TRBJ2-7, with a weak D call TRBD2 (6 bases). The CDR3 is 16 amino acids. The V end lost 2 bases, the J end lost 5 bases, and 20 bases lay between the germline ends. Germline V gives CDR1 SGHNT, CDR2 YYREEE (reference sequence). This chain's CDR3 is CASSLRVGGESDEQYF. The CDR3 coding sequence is TGTGCCAGCAGCTTAAGGGTAGGAGGGGAGAGCGACGAGCAGTACTTC.

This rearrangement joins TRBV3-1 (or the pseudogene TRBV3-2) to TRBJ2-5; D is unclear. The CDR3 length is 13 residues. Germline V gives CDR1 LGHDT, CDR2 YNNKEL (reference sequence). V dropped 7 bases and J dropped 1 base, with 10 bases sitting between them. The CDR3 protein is CASNLPPQETQYF. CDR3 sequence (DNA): TGTGCCAGCAACCTACCTCCCCAAGAGACCCAGTACTTC.

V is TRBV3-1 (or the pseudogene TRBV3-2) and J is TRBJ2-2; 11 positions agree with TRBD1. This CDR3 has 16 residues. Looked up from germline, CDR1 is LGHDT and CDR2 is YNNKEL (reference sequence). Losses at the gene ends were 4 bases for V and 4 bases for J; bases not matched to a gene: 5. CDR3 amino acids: CASSLLDRGPTGELFF. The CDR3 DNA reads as TGTGCCAGCAGCCTCCTGGACAGGGGGCCCACCGGGGAGCTGTTTTTT.

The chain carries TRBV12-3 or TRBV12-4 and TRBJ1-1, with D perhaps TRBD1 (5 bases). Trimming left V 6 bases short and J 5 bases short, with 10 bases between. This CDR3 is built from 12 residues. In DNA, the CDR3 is TGTGCCAGCAGCCCGGCAGGGACTGAAGCTTTCTTT. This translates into CASSPAGTEAFF.

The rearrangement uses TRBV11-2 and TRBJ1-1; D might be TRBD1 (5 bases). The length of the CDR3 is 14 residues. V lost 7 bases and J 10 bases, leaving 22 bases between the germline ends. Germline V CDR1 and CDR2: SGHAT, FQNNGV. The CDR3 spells CASTRTKKPYSAFF. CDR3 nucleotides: TGTGCCAGCACCCGGACAAAGAAGCCCTACTCAGCTTTCTTT.

This CDR3 is CASSLVQGPMWAEAFF. The CDR3 nucleotides are TGTGCCAGCAGCTTAGTGCAGGGCCCGATGTGGGCTGAAGCTTTCTTT. V usage is TRBV7-9 and J usage is TRBJ1-1, with D perhaps TRBD1 (5 bases). Looked up from germline, CDR1 is SEHNR and CDR2 is FQNEAQ (reference sequence). V gave up 1 base and J gave up 6 bases, with 18 bases separating them. The CDR3 runs to 16 residues.

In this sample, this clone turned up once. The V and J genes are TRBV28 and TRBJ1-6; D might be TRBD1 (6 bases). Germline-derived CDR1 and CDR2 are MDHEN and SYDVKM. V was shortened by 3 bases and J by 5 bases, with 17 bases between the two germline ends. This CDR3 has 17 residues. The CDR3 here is CASSLELEDSDNSPLHF. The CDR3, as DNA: TGTGCCAGCAGTTTGGAGTTAGAGGACAGCGATAATTCACCCCTCCACTTT.

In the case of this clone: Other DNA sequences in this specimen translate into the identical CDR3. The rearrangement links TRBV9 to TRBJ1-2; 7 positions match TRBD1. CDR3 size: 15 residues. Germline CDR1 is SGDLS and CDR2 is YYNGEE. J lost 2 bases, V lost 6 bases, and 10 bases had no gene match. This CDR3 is CASTLRAGGNYGYTF. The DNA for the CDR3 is TGTGCCAGCACCCTCCGGGCAGGGGGGAACTATGGCTACACCTTC.

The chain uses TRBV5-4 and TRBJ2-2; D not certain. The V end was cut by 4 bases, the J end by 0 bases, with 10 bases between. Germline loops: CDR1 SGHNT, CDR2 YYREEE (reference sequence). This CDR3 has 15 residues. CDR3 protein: CASSPRPSNTGELFF. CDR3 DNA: TGTGCCAGCAGCCCTAGGCCCTCGAACACCGGGGAGCTGTTTTTT.